The clone carrying this T cell receptor beta chain was detected many times. Its cognate antigen is unknown. The data are from a study of T cell repertoires in cytomegalovirus infection. About the study: It was the public TCR beta signatures that indicated both CMV infection and matching HLA type. Study-wide results and limits: CMV carriers having the relevant HLA were flagged by cumulative public TCR beta family frequency. In two of eight donors, the top clonotype was HLA-C-restricted CMV-specific.

TCRdb used MiXCR to reprocess the reads, holding one entry per CDR3 protein. This sample has around 100,000 distinct CDR3 sequences, with about 9.4% found just once. This CDR3 spans 16 amino acids. Germline loops: CDR1 SGHTA, CDR2 FQGNSA. The ends were cut back, 1 base at V and 0 bases at J, with 9 bases in the middle. V is TRBV7-2 and J is TRBJ2-2; TRBD2 is a possible D gene (5 bases). Sequenced input: PBMCs, sequenced either directly or after in vitro stimulation (not recorded which). This sequence was found in a human donor in good health (CMV status not recorded). Some clones in this sample may be carry-over from other donors' samples. The DNA for the CDR3 is TGTGCCAGCAGCTTAGGTCTAGCTCCGAACACCGGGGAGCTGTTTTTT. Amino acid sequence: CASSLGLAPNTGELFF. The full variable domain, rest sourced from reference TRBV7-2 and TRBJ2-2, is GAGVSQSPSNKVTEKGKDVELRCDPISGHTALYWYRQSLGQGLEFLIYFQGNSAPDKSGLPSDRFSAERTGGSVSTLTIQRTQQEDSAVYLCASSLGLAPNTGELFFGEGSRLTVL.